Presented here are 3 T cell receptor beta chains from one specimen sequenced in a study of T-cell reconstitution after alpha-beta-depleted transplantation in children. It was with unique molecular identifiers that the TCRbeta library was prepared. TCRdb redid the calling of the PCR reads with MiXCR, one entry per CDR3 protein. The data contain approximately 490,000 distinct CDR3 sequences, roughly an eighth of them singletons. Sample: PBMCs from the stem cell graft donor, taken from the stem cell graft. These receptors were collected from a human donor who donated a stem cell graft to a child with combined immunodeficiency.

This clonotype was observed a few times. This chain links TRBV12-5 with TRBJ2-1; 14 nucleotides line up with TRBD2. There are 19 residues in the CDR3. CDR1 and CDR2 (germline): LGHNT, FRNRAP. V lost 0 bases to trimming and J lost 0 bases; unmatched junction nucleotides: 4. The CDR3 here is CASGLVRGTSGSSYNEQFF. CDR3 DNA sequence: TGTGCTAGTGGTTTGGTAAGGGGGACTAGCGGGAGCTCCTACAATGAGCAGTTCTTC.

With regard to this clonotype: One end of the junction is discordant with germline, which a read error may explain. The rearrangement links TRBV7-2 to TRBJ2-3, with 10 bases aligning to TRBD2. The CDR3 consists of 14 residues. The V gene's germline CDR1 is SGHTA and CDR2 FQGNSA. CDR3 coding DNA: TGTGCCAGCAGCGTAGCGGGAGGAGGGGTTACGCAGTATTTT. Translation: CASSVAGGGVTQYF.

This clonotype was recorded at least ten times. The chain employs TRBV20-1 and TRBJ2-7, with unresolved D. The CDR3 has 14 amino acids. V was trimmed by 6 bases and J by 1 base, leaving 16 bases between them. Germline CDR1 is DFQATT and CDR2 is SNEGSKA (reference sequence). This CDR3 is CSAHPKGKSYEQYF. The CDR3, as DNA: TGCAGTGCACACCCTAAGGGTAAATCCTACGAGCAGTACTTC.